The 20 T cell receptor beta chains below were found in one sample sequenced in a study of low-dose radiotherapy and immunotherapy resistance in tumors. As for time point: after trial treatment. This sample's treatment: LDRT plus nivolumab, ipilimumab, low-dose cyclophosphamide and aspirin (RACIN trial). Gene-specific TRAV and TRBV primers were used for first-strand cDNA, covering alpha and beta chains. With a constant-region primer and a V-primer adapter, TCRs were subjected to roughly 18 PCR cycles of amplification. A single record per CDR3 protein comes from TCRdb applying MiXCR to the reads. Of under 70,000 distinct CDR3 sequences listed, about 23% are singletons. The material was PBMCs, obtained after low-dose radiotherapy plus immunotherapy. These TCRs come from a male donor with prostate cancer.

On this clonotype itself: Only one base separates this from a far larger clonotype, so it likely reflects a read error. The chain uses TRBV6-5 and TRBJ2-7; 9 bases line up with TRBD1. The junction had 5 bases not matched to a gene; V was cut back by 5 bases and J by 6 bases. The CDR3 runs 13 residues. Germline CDR1 MNHEY, CDR2 SVGAGI. For the CDR3, the DNA is TGTGCCAGCAGTGGGGGACAGGGTTCCGAGCAGTACTTC. Encoded protein: CASSGGQGSEQYF.

In its sample, this clonotype was seen a few times. V gene TRBV9 combines with J gene TRBJ2-2; 7 bases line up with TRBD2. J was trimmed by 1 base and V by 3 bases; bases with no gene match: 0. Per the germline V gene, CDR1 is SGDLS and CDR2 is YYNGEE. This CDR3 spans 14 amino acids. CDR3 sequence (DNA): TGTGCCAGCAGCGGCGGGGGGAACACCGGGGAGCTGTTTTTT. This gives the protein CASSGGGNTGELFF. Variable domain in full (rest from reference TRBV9 and TRBJ2-2): DSGVTQTPKHLITATGQRVTLRCSPRSGDLSVYWYQQSLDQGLQFLIQYYNGEERAKGNILERFSAQQFPDLHSELNLSSLELGDSALYFCASSGGGNTGELFFGEGSRLTVL.

In this sample, this clonotype turned up many times. The rearrangement links TRBV2 to TRBJ2-3; D gene ambiguous. In germline, CDR1 is SNHLY, CDR2 FYNNEI. V was pared by 4 bases and J by 2 bases, with 10 bases between. The CDR3 consists of 14 residues. CDR3 sequence reads: CASSVLTPTDTQYF. The CDR3 coding sequence is TGTGCCAGCAGTGTCCTCACCCCCACAGATACGCAGTATTTT.

This clonotype was seen repeatedly, ten times or more. The J gene is TRBJ1-2, the V gene TRBV2; D perhaps matches TRBD1 (6 bases). Trimming took 2 bases from V and 0 from J, leaving 13 bases between them. The CDR3 totals 16 residues. In germline, CDR1 is SNHLY, CDR2 FYNNEI. CDR3 in DNA: TGTGCCAGCAGTGAACGGGGGGGCAGAGCTAACTATGGCTACACCTTC. This codes for CASSERGGRANYGYTF.

This clonotype was observed many times. The CDR3 DNA is TGTGCCAGCAGCCAGGACCGGGACAGAAGTAATGAAAAACTGTTTTTT. It specifies CASSQDRDRSNEKLFF. This chain joins TRBV3-1 and TRBJ1-4; 7 nucleotides align to TRBD1. This CDR3 spans 16 amino acids. CDR1 is LGHDT, CDR2 YNNKEL, per germline (reference sequence). Trimming removed 3 bases from V and 4 bases from J; junction bases left unmatched: 8.

Notes on this clonotype: This likely traces to a read error, being one base from a far larger clone. The chain is built from TRBV3-1 and TRBJ2-1; D is ambiguous. CDR1 is LGHDT and CDR2 is YNNKEL in the germline V gene (reference sequence). V was clipped by 4 bases and J by 10 bases, with 14 bases between them. CDR3 length: 13 amino acids. CDR3 protein: CASSPRTTYEQFF. DNA of the CDR3: TGTGCCAGCAGCCCCCGGACGACCTACGAGCAGTTCTTC.

This clonotype was seen repeatedly, ten times or more. The rearrangement links TRBV28 to TRBJ2-1; D is possibly TRBD2 (6 bases). The V and J ends lost 6 bases and 10 bases respectively, with 19 bases between them. This CDR3 has 14 residues. The germline gives CDR1 MDHEN, CDR2 SYDVKM. Written as DNA, the CDR3 is TGTGCCAGCAGACGACGGACAACCACTAGCGAGCAGTTCTTC. Its translation is CASRRRTTTSEQFF.

This clonotype has a count of ten or more. This sequence joins TRBV5-4 and TRBJ2-3; D is ambiguous. The CDR3 loop spans 13 amino acids. Germline V lookup: CDR1 SGHNT, CDR2 YYREEE (reference sequence). V shed 0 bases and J shed 2 bases, with 4 bases lying between them. The CDR3 reads CASSLADTDTQYF. The CDR3, as DNA: TGTGCCAGCAGCTTGGCAGACACAGATACGCAGTATTTT.

This clonotype has at least ten counts. The V gene is TRBV11-2, the J gene TRBJ2-5; 7 bases match TRBD2. This CDR3 has 12 amino acids. In germline, CDR1 is SGHAT, CDR2 FQNNGV. V gave up 5 bases and J gave up 5 bases; unmatched junction bases: 2. CDR3: CASSKAGETQYF. The CDR3 DNA reads as TGTGCCAGCAGCAAAGCGGGGGAGACCCAGTACTTC.

This clonotype was counted ten times or more. At one of its ends the junction is not consistent with the germline gene, which may arise from a read error. The gene calls are TRBV5-1 and TRBJ1-2, with 7 positions matching TRBD1. Germline assignment: CDR1 SGHRS and CDR2 YFSETQ. This CDR3 comprises 13 residues. CDR3 nucleotide sequence: TGTGCCAGCAGCACAACAGGGGATTATGGCTACACCTTC. The encoded protein is CASSTTGDYGYTF.

This clonotype appeared once. The rearrangement joins TRBV5-5 to TRBJ1-6; no clear D gene. The CDR3 spans 14 residues. Germline values: CDR1 SGHKS, CDR2 YYEKEE (reference sequence). Trimming removed 0 bases from V and 16 bases from J, with 17 bases in between. This CDR3 is CASSLGGVGDFLHF. The DNA of the CDR3 is TGTGCCAGCAGCTTGGGTGGCGTGGGCGACTTTCTCCACTTT.

There are many counts of this clonotype. The gene calls are TRBV29-1 and TRBJ2-2; D gene uncertain. Germline CDR1 and CDR2: SQVTM and ANQGSEA. Trimming removed 5 bases from V and 1 base from J, with 2 bases in between. The CDR3 is made up of 11 amino acids. CDR3 bases: TGCAGCGTTCGGAACACCGGGGAGCTGTTTTTT. Its protein is CSVRNTGELFF.

Remarks on this clonotype: A far larger clone differs by one base, so this is likely a read error. V gene TRBV11-2 combines with J gene TRBJ2-7; 8 nucleotides align to TRBD1. This CDR3 spans 16 amino acids. The V and J ends lost 5 bases and 7 bases, in that order; junction bases with no gene match: 16. Germline assignment: CDR1 SGHAT and CDR2 FQNNGV. The CDR3 region has the DNA TGTGCCAGCAGCCCAGCAGCAGGGGGCTCCTACAATGAGCAGTACTTC. This encodes CASSPAAGGSYNEQYF.

The chain has TRBV5-1 and TRBJ2-1; a possible D gene is TRBD1 (6 bases). The CDR3 has 15 residues. Trimming removed 0 bases from V and 4 bases from J, with 11 bases in between. The germline gives CDR1 SGHRS, CDR2 YFSETQ. This CDR3 is CASSLDARGYNEQFF. In nucleotides, the CDR3 is TGCGCCAGCAGCTTGGATGCCAGGGGTTACAATGAGCAGTTCTTC. Full variable domain (rest looked up from reference TRBV5-1 and TRBJ2-1): KAGVTQTPRYLIKTRGQQVTLSCSPISGHRSVSWYQQTPGQGLQFLFEYFSETQRNKGNFPGRFSGRQFSNSRSEMNVSTLELGDSALYLCASSLDARGYNEQFFGPGTRLTVL.

For this clonotype: A far larger clone is only one base removed, so a read error is likely. The chain employs TRBV7-9 and TRBJ1-1; D possibly corresponds to TRBD1 (5 bases). This CDR3 has 15 amino acids. V was clipped by 4 bases and J by 7 bases, with 19 bases between them. From germline, CDR1 is SEHNR and CDR2 FQNEAQ (reference sequence). CDR3 loop: CASSSEQAPTGEAFF. The DNA of the CDR3 is TGTGCCAGCAGCTCAGAACAGGCACCAACCGGTGAAGCTTTCTTT.

In its sample, this clonotype was seen many times. The chain recombines TRBV5-5 with TRBJ2-1; TRBD2 matches 12 bases. The CDR3 extends over 15 amino acids. The germline CDR1 and CDR2 sequences are SGHKS and YYEKEE (reference sequence). Unmatched junction bases numbered 3, after V lost 4 bases and J lost 4 bases. The CDR3 DNA reads as TGTGCCAGCAGCAGACTAGCGGGAGAATACAATGAGCAGTTCTTC. Translated, it gives CASSRLAGEYNEQFF.

The chain has TRBV4-2 and TRBJ2-5; weak D call: TRBD2 (7 bases). Trimming took 2 bases from V and 4 from J, leaving 14 bases between them. This CDR3 contains 15 residues. CDR1 is LGHNA and CDR2 is YNFKEQ in the germline V gene. The CDR3 DNA reads TGTGCCAGCAGCCAAAGAGCCGGGGGGCCAGAGACCCAGTACTTC. Amino acid sequence: CASSQRAGGPETQYF.

This chain joins TRBV5-6 and TRBJ2-1; 15 bases line up with TRBD2. Germline assignment: CDR1 SGHDT and CDR2 YYEEEE. Trimming cost V 7 bases and J 4 bases; bases outside gene matches: 6. The CDR3 sequence is 16 residues long. The CDR3 sequence is CASSLGLAGGYNEQFF. As DNA, the CDR3 is TGTGCCAGCTCCCTCGGACTAGCGGGAGGGTACAATGAGCAGTTCTTC.

The table lists this clonotype with many counts. V gene TRBV9 combines with J gene TRBJ1-6, with D perhaps TRBD1 (5 bases). V was cut by 1 base and J by 6 bases, with 8 bases left in between. CDR3 size: 14 residues. Germline V gives CDR1 SGDLS, CDR2 YYNGEE. CDR3 DNA sequence: TGTGCCAGCAGCGTACAGGGAGGTAATTCACCCCTCCACTTT. The encoded protein is CASSVQGGNSPLHF. Full variable domain (rest looked up from reference TRBV9 and TRBJ1-6): DSGVTQTPKHLITATGQRVTLRCSPRSGDLSVYWYQQSLDQGLQFLIQYYNGEERAKGNILERFSAQQFPDLHSELNLSSLELGDSALYFCASSVQGGNSPLHFGNGTRLTVT.

This clonotype was found many times. The limits of the CDR3 on the DNA are not certain, so only TCRdb's listed CDR3 is given. The chain recombines TRBV4-3 with TRBJ2-2. The CDR3 sequence runs 16 residues, both termini included. CDR1 LGHNA and CDR2 YSLEER come from the germline V gene. The CDR3 spells CASSQEAQREPGSCFF.